One and the same sample provided the 3 T cell receptor beta chains below, sequenced in a study of T cells in Graves' hyperthyroidism and ophthalmopathy. TCR beta CDR3 sequences were amplified from RNA transcripts. The TCR CDR3 was amplified in a first-round RT-PCR using the HTBI primer set. MiXCR, applied by TCRdb to the multiplex PCR reads, yields one record per CDR3 protein. The table includes more than 600,000 distinct CDR3 sequences, roughly 15% detected once. Sequenced input: blood. The receptors here all came from a man between 18 and 35 years old with Graves' hyperthyroidism.

This clonotype has just a few counts. The CDR3 DNA reads as TGTGCCAGCAGAAACGGAGGAGGTGCAGATACGCAGTATTTT. It yields the protein CASRNGGGADTQYF. The V call is TRBV6-1, the J call TRBJ2-3; D might be TRBD2 (5 bases). Germline assignment: CDR1 MNHNS and CDR2 SASEGT. V was trimmed by 6 bases and J by 4 bases, leaving 14 bases between them. This CDR3 comprises 14 residues.

V is TRBV20-1 and J is TRBJ1-5, with unresolved D. Trimming pared 2 bases from V and 3 bases from J, leaving 8 bases between. CDR3 length: 13 residues. Germline CDR1 DFQATT, CDR2 SNEGSKA (reference sequence). CDR3 sequence reads: CSARSNVNQPQHF. CDR3 DNA sequence: TGCAGTGCTAGATCCAACGTCAATCAGCCCCAGCATTTT.

This clonotype was counted ten times or more. This chain joins TRBV7-2 and TRBJ2-5; 7 nucleotides line up with TRBD2. The V gene's germline CDR1 is SGHTA and CDR2 FQGNSA. V lost 1 base, J lost 2 bases, and 7 bases stayed unmatched. The CDR3 runs to 16 residues. CDR3 bases: TGTGCCAGCAGCTTAGATATAGCGGGCCTACAAGAGACCCAGTACTTC. This gives the protein CASSLDIAGLQETQYF.